This T cell receptor beta chain was retrieved from a study of persistence of HIV-infected CD4 T cells. Lysates of CMV-infected fibroblasts at around 9.8 ug/mL stimulated these cells. Sorted nonresponding memory CD4+ T cells were CD40L-negative, CD69-negative, CD45RO-high. The libraries were made with immunoSEQ version 4 in survey mode. Clones were sequenced by immunoSEQ multiplex PCR, and TCRdb holds only the in-frame ones, with some missing. The sample yields roughly 34,000 clones, roughly 82% seen once. As concerns this clone: Its antigen is unknown.

Germline assignment: CDR1 SGHVS and CDR2 FQNEAQ. J lost 10 bases, V lost 5 bases, and 2 bases had no gene match. The CDR3 runs 11 residues. The TCR comes from an adult woman with HIV who was CMV-seropositive. The sequencing here drew on CD4+ T cells sorted from PBMCs after roughly 17-hour stimulation, taken from a patient who received antiretroviral therapy. J is TRBJ2-1 and V is TRBV7-8; 7 nucleotides line up with TRBD1. The CDR3 loop is CASSPDREQFF. CDR3 bases: TGTGCCAGCAGCCCGGACAGGGAGCAGTTCTTC.